These T cell receptor beta chains were read from a single sample in a study of blood T cell repertoires in COVID-19. Measured with immunoSEQ multiplex PCR; TCRdb has only the in-frame clones, and not every one. Here the sample spans nearly 25,000 clones, approximately 72% being singletons. Sequencing used peripheral blood. These receptor sequences come from a man in his forties or fifties with COVID-19, enrolled during active disease. Each CDR3 is given with its conserved first and last residue. D genes are given only for firm matches. Rows may omit the clone size; those that give it use once, few, many or a size class.

j_gene	v_gene	abundance	d_gene	CDR3nt	CDR3aa
TRBJ2-1	TRBV30	NA	TRBD1	TGTGCCTGGCAGGGGGCGACTGAGCAGTTCTTC	CAWQGATEQFF
TRBJ2-7	TRBV7-2	NA	TRBD1	TGTGCCAGCAGCTGGTCCGGGACAGGGACCTACGAGCAGTACTTC	CASSWSGTGTYEQYF
TRBJ2-5	TRBV27	NA	TRBD1	TGTGCCACCAGACGCCGACAGGGCGAGACCCAGTACTTC	CATRRRQGETQYF
TRBJ1-2	TRBV28	NA	NA	TGTGCCAGCAGTTTTCAGGACTATGGCTACACCTTC	CASSFQDYGYTF
TRBJ1-1	TRBV19	NA	NA	TGTGCCAGCCGCCCTCGGGGTCCCGTGAACACTGAAGCTTTCTTT	CASRPRGPVNTEAFF
TRBJ1-2	TRBV7-2	few	TRBD1	TGTGCCAGCAGCTGGACAGGGGGCGACTATGGCTACACCTTC	CASSWTGGDYGYTF
TRBJ2-3	TRBV28	NA	NA	TGTGCCAGCAGCTCAGGGTTTGGAGTCACAGATACGCAGTATTTT	CASSSGFGVTDTQYF
TRBJ2-7	TRBV4-2	NA	NA	TGTGCCAGCAGCCAAGAGGCCGAGGAGCCATCCTACGAGCAGTACTTC	CASSQEAEEPSYEQYF
TRBJ1-3	TRBV5-1	few	NA	TGCGCCAGCAGCTTGGCCGGACCAGGACACTCTGGAAACACCATATATTTT	CASSLAGPGHSGNTIYF
TRBJ2-4	TRBV6-5	few	TRBD1	TGTGCCAGCAGTCCGATACAGGGGGCCAAAAACATTCAGTACTTC	CASSPIQGAKNIQYF
TRBJ2-1	TRBV24-1	once	TRBD2	TGTGCCACCCGCGGGAGTCGAGATGAGCAGTTCTTC	CATRGSRDEQFF